This entry describes one T cell receptor (beta chain). The antigen remains unidentified. The sample originates from a study of cytomegalovirus exposure and HLA in healthy donors. PCR involved 60 Vbeta and 13 Jbeta primers. The method was immunoSEQ multiplex PCR; TCRdb's version includes in-frame clones alone and lacks a portion of them. Of roughly 110,000 clones in the sample, about four fifths were seen once. Broader study findings: Apparent HLA restriction characterized most CMV-associated TCR beta chains in a later analysis. When presence/absence was analysed, sequencing depth was taken to be roughly uniform across donors. For most TCR beta V segments, an earlier analysis put the productive rate at about 90% or about 30% of the time. Per a later analysis, HLA-associated TCR beta chains showed more clonal expansion than other, equally common TCR beta chains.

This clonotype was sampled from a woman aged 50 to 60 in good health and CMV-seropositive. Sequencing input: PBMCs.

CDR3 region: CASSRTGGTYEQYF. The CDR3 DNA follows: TGTGCCAGCAGCAGGACAGGGGGAACCTACGAGCAGTACTTC. The rearrangement links TRBV28 to TRBJ2-5; 10 nucleotides agree with TRBD1. The J call may be mistaken, given a closer DNA end match to TRBJ2-7. Germline lookup yields CDR1 MDHEN and CDR2 SYDVKM. CDR3 size: 14 residues.